The present T cell receptor beta chain was sequenced within a study of cytomegalovirus exposure and HLA in healthy donors. PCR employed 60 Vbeta and 13 Jbeta primers. Some clones are missing from TCRdb's copy, which holds only in-frame ones; the method was immunoSEQ multiplex PCR. The sample lists some 120,000 clones, approximately 70% occurring once. This CDR3 is built from 13 residues. V dropped 1 base and J dropped 5 bases, with 9 bases sitting between them. Germline CDR1 is SGHAT and CDR2 is FQNNGV. The chain recombines TRBV11-2 with TRBJ2-7; weak D call: TRBD1 (6 bases). Sequenced input: PBMCs. This sequence was found in a woman in her thirties or forties in good health and CMV-seropositive. The CDR3 protein is CASSLGDTNEQYF. The CDR3 bases are TGTGCCAGCAGCTTAGGGGACACCAACGAGCAGTACTTC. Drawing the rest from reference TRBV11-2 and TRBJ2-7, the complete variable domain is EAGVAQSPRYKIIEKRQSVAFWCNPISGHATLYWYQQILGQGPKLLIQFQNNGVVDDSQLPKDRFSAERLKGVDSTLKIQPAKLEDSAVYLCASSLGDTNEQYFGPGTRLTVT.